The 27 T cell receptor beta chains below come from one sample, sequenced in a study of molecular identifiers for immune sequencing clone quantification (dated by TCRdb to the late 2010s). Libraries came from PCR. TCRdb records Illumina HiSeq 4000 as the sequencer. In-frame beta chains were kept once TCRdb had trimmed the public reads at Q25 with fastp and called clones with MiXCR. Each record represents a unique CDR3 protein, reported with the most common genes and DNA among its rows. For this sample there are around 470,000 distinct CDR3 sequences; over 20% appear just once. The ten largest clones add up to 0.65% to 0.95% of the sample. The sequenced sample was naive CD8+ T cells from blood, with Jurkat cell RNA spiked in. The cell subset or site label on this specimen signifies: FACS-sorted CD8+CD4-CCR7+CD45RA+ naive T cells. Source of these receptors: a human donor in good health. Some libraries in this study had Jurkat cell RNA spiked in.

This chain connects TRBV6-5 to TRBJ2-7; D may be TRBD1 or TRBD2 (5 bases each). The V gene's germline CDR1 is MNHEY and CDR2 SVGAGI. The CDR3 loop spans 15 amino acids. V shed 8 bases and J shed 1 base, with 18 bases lying between them. For the CDR3, the DNA is TGTGCCAGCGGGCAGGGAGTAGGTTGGTCCTACGAGCAGTACTTC. Protein sequence: CASGQGVGWSYEQYF.

This sequence joins TRBV9 and TRBJ2-7, with TRBD2 identical over 7 bases. The V gene's germline CDR1 is SGDLS and CDR2 YYNGEE. This CDR3 region has 15 residues. Trimming removed 0 bases from V and 3 bases from J; junction bases left unmatched: 6. The CDR3 DNA reads TGTGCCAGCAGCGTAGAGGGGCGGGAGCTCTACGAGCAGTACTTC. Translating gives CASSVEGRELYEQYF.

This sequence joins TRBV21-1 and TRBJ2-7; the table gives TRBD1 as D, unverified against the DNA. TRBV21-1 is deemed a pseudogene. This CDR3 region has 19 residues. The CDR3 region has the DNA TGTGCCAGCAGCAAATTTTCTCCCGACAGGGGGCATATCACCTACGAGCAGTACTTC. Translated, it gives CASSKFSPDRGHITYEQYF.

Details on this clonotype: A read error may explain this, as a much larger clone is one base away. The CDR3 bases are TGCAGTGCTAGAGGGGTCTTCTCCTTCAGCAAGGAGCAGTTCTTC. The encoded protein is CSARGVFSFSKEQFF. This chain joins TRBV20-1 and TRBJ2-1, with D unclear. Germline values: CDR1 DFQATT, CDR2 SNEGSKA (reference sequence). The CDR3 is 15 amino acids. The ends were cut back, 1 base at V and 10 bases at J, with 20 bases in the middle.

The gene calls are TRBV12-3 or TRBV12-4 and TRBJ1-1; D remains unclear. CDR3 length: 17 residues. The ends were cut back, 3 bases at V and 1 base at J, with 18 bases in the middle. The CDR3 region is CASSFMSGYQPNTEAFF. Here the CDR3 DNA reads TGTGCCAGCAGTTTTATGTCGGGCTACCAACCGAACACTGAAGCTTTCTTT.

The chain joins TRBV30 to TRBJ1-1, with TRBD1 as a possible D gene (6 bases). The germline V and J ends were trimmed by 4 bases and 7 bases, with 13 bases remaining between them. Germline V gene data show CDR1 as GTSNPN and CDR2 as SVGIG (reference sequence). This CDR3 is 12 amino acids long. The CDR3 DNA reads as TGTGCCTGGAACTCGCGGGGGCTTGAAGCTTTCTTT. It translates to CAWNSRGLEAFF. The complete variable domain, with remaining parts taken from reference TRBV30 and TRBJ1-1, reads SQTIHQWPATLVQPVGSPLSLECTVEGTSNPNLYWYRQAAGRGLQLLFYSVGIGQISSEVPQNLSASRPQDRQFILSSKKLLLSDSGFYLCAWNSRGLEAFFGQGTRLTVV.

A few counts support this clonotype. The genes are TRBV4-3 and TRBJ1-4, with D unresolved. The germline V gene encodes CDR1 LGHNA and CDR2 YSLEER. The CDR3 contains 13 residues. V lost 1 base, J lost 8 bases, and 8 bases lay in between. The CDR3 DNA follows: TGCGCCAGCAGCCAAGCCTTAGGGGAAAAACTGTTTTTT. Translated: CASSQALGEKLFF.

This clonotype was detected ten times or more. The gene calls are TRBV6-5 and TRBJ2-7; 7 nucleotides agree with TRBD1. The CDR3 has 12 amino acids. V shed 6 bases and J 4 bases; nucleotides not matched to a gene: 3. CDR1 is MNHEY and CDR2 is SVGAGI in the germline V gene. Written as DNA, the CDR3 is TGTGCCAGCAGCACGACAGGGTACGAGCAGTACTTC. It is translated as CASSTTGYEQYF.

This clonotype showed up just a few times. This rearrangement joins TRBV9 to TRBJ2-5; 9 bases map to TRBD1. This CDR3 region has 16 residues. From germline, CDR1 is SGDLS and CDR2 YYNGEE. After removal of 1 base from V and 2 bases from J, the junction contained 6 bases not matched to a gene. CDR3 nucleotide sequence: TGTGCCAGCAGCGTACTTAGGACAGGGGATCAAGAGACCCAGTACTTC. It yields the protein CASSVLRTGDQETQYF.

In this sample, this clonotype turned up many times. The chain couples TRBV6-6 to TRBJ1-5, with D uncertain. The CDR3 covers 15 residues. Germline-derived CDR1 and CDR2 are MNHNY and SVGAGI (reference sequence). Trimming left V 6 bases short and J 0 bases short, with 12 bases between. CDR3 region: CASRVEAYSNQPQHF. The CDR3 DNA follows: TGTGCCAGCAGAGTCGAGGCTTATAGCAATCAGCCCCAGCATTTT.

This clonotype was recorded a few times. J is TRBJ2-2 and V is TRBV19; D is unresolved. Trimming cost V 4 bases and J 4 bases, with 7 bases left between them. The CDR3 contains 13 residues. In germline, CDR1 is LNHDA, CDR2 SQIVND (reference sequence). CDR3 DNA: TGTGCCAGTAGTACAGGAATCACCGGGGAGCTGTTTTTT. Its translation: CASSTGITGELFF.

In this sample, this clonotype turned up many times. The V gene is TRBV7-2, the J gene TRBJ2-1, with 7 bases matching TRBD2. The CDR3 has 13 residues. V was pared by 1 base and J by 15 bases, with 9 bases of the junction left unmatched. Germline-derived CDR1 and CDR2 are SGHTA and FQGNSA. CDR3 nucleotides: TGTGCCAGCAGCTTAGGGGAGGGACCTGGGCCGTTCTTC. Translating it yields CASSLGEGPGPFF.

This clonotype has at least ten counts. In DNA, the CDR3 is TGTGCCAGCAGCTTAGCATGGGGCCCTGAGGACATTCAGTACTTC. This translates into CASSLAWGPEDIQYF. The chain couples TRBV7-9 to TRBJ2-4; TRBD1 might be the D (5 bases). Germline V CDR1 and CDR2: SEHNR, FQNEAQ (reference sequence). This CDR3 has 15 residues. V was cut by 0 bases and J by 8 bases, with 14 bases left in between.

This clonotype showed up just once. The chain joins TRBV4-1 to TRBJ2-2; 10 bases map to TRBD2. V shed 1 base and J 5 bases; nucleotides not matched to a gene: 19. Per the germline V gene, CDR1 is MGHRA and CDR2 is YSYEKL. This CDR3 spans 21 amino acids. CDR3 nucleotide sequence: TGCGCCAGCAGCCAAGTTTTTTCGGGACTAGCGAGGGGGCCGGGGACCGGGGAGCTGTTTTTT. It yields the protein CASSQVFSGLARGPGTGELFF.

This clonotype was detected ten times or more. V gene TRBV7-2 combines with J gene TRBJ2-7; a weak D match, TRBD2 (6 bases). The CDR3 loop spans 16 amino acids. V dropped 1 base and J dropped 4 bases, with 17 bases sitting between them. Germline values: CDR1 SGHTA, CDR2 FQGNSA. The CDR3 nucleotides are TGTGCCAGCAGCTTAGACGCGAGACTAGGAGAGTACGAGCAGTACTTC. It is translated as CASSLDARLGEYEQYF.

On this clonotype itself: A clone one base away is much larger, so this may be a read error. The chain joins TRBV5-6 to TRBJ1-1; no definite D call. Trimming removed 4 bases from V and 1 base from J, with 11 bases in between. Germline CDR1 is SGHDT and CDR2 is YYEEEE. This CDR3 comprises 14 residues. The CDR3 sequence: CASSARQPNTEAFF. CDR3 sequence (DNA): TGTGCCAGCAGCGCCAGACAACCGAACACTGAAGCTTTCTTT.

In its sample, this clonotype was seen once. The rearrangement joins TRBV11-2 to TRBJ1-1, with no clear D. Germline V lookup: CDR1 SGHAT, CDR2 FQNNGV. This CDR3 is built from 14 residues. Trimming took off 0 bases at V and 1 base at J, with 6 bases between the two ends. The CDR3 is CASSLDVGNTEAFF. CDR3 DNA: TGTGCCAGCAGCTTAGATGTGGGGAACACTGAAGCTTTCTTT.

Details on this clonotype: This may be a read error, as it is one base from a much larger clone. The chain recombines TRBV20-1 with TRBJ1-6, with 8 bases that match TRBD1. V lost 0 bases to trimming and J lost 9 bases; unmatched junction nucleotides: 7. CDR1 DFQATT and CDR2 SNEGSKA come from the germline V gene (reference sequence). The CDR3 consists of 15 residues. The CDR3 loop reads CSARDETGGCSPLHF. The DNA for the CDR3 is TGCAGTGCTAGAGATGAAACAGGGGGATGTTCACCCCTCCACTTT.

The V gene is TRBV7-6, the J gene TRBJ2-1; D might be TRBD1 or TRBD2, each matching 5 bases. The length of the CDR3 is 18 residues. Germline assignment: CDR1 SGHVS and CDR2 FNYEAQ. V lost 1 base and J lost 0, with 16 bases in between. The CDR3 region is CASSLVAASGSSYNEQFF. CDR3 sequence (DNA): TGTGCCAGCAGCTTAGTCGCGGCGTCAGGGAGCTCCTACAATGAGCAGTTCTTC.

This clonotype was seen ten or more times. The chain employs TRBV5-1 and TRBJ2-7; D possibly corresponds to TRBD2 (5 bases). The CDR3 covers 13 residues. Germline assignment: CDR1 SGHRS and CDR2 YFSETQ. Trimming shortened V by 7 bases and J by 6 bases, and 17 bases separated the two germline ends. The CDR3 DNA reads as TGCGCCAGCGCTCCTGACGGACTCGTCGAGCAGTACTTC. Translation gives CASAPDGLVEQYF.

This clonotype has only a few counts. The chain has TRBV12-3 or TRBV12-4 and TRBJ2-7, with TRBD1 matching over 7 bases. The CDR3 contains 15 residues. Trimming removed 5 bases from V and 4 bases from J; junction bases left unmatched: 11. The CDR3 coding sequence is TGTGCCAGCAGTCTGGATCGGACAGGTGGATACGAGCAGTACTTC. It translates to CASSLDRTGGYEQYF.

This clonotype turned up a few times. At one boundary the junction diverges from the germline segment, which might be a read error. The CDR3 bases are TGTGCTAGCAGCTTAAGTTTGAGCACTGAAGCTTTCTTT. Translation: CASSLSLSTEAFF. The chain recombines TRBV7-7 with TRBJ1-1; D unresolved. Per germline, CDR1 SSHAT and CDR2 FNYEAQ (reference sequence). CDR3 length: 13 amino acids.

The chain combines TRBV4-3 with TRBJ1-1; D gene unclear. CDR3 length equals 12 residues. CDR1 and CDR2 (germline): LGHNA, YSLEER. V lost 3 bases and J lost 6, with 8 bases in between. CDR3 bases: TGCGCCAGCAGCCAGTTCGGAGCTGAAGCTTTCTTT. Its protein is CASSQFGAEAFF.

This clonotype was recorded at least ten times. This rearrangement joins TRBV6-1 to TRBJ2-7; D unclear. V was cut by 2 bases and J by 6 bases, with 23 bases left in between. CDR1 is MNHNS, CDR2 SASEGT, per germline. This CDR3 comprises 17 residues. In nucleotides, the CDR3 is TGTGCCAGCAGTGAAATCCCTGACACCGCGAAGGAAGGCGAGCAGTACTTC. The encoded protein is CASSEIPDTAKEGEQYF.

This clonotype was picked up a small number of times. The chain carries TRBV7-6 and TRBJ2-3; D is perhaps TRBD1 (5 bases). The CDR3 sequence is 15 residues long. Germline V gives CDR1 SGHVS, CDR2 FNYEAQ. Trimming cost V 1 base and J 4 bases, with 12 bases left between them. The DNA for the CDR3 is TGTGCCAGCAGCTTAGGTGGGGTAGGGGCAGATACGCAGTATTTT. Its protein is CASSLGGVGADTQYF.

This clonotype was seen repeatedly, ten times or more. The chain links TRBV28 to TRBJ2-7; D possibly matches TRBD1 or TRBD2 (5 bases each). V lost 5 bases, J lost 6 bases, and 17 bases lay in between. CDR1 and CDR2 from the germline V gene are MDHEN and SYDVKM. The CDR3 is made up of 14 amino acids. Here the CDR3 reads CASSTGQERGEQYF. The CDR3 coding sequence is TGTGCCAGCAGTACCGGTCAGGAGAGGGGCGAGCAGTACTTC.

This clonotype was observed a handful of times. This sequence joins TRBV4-3 and TRBJ2-5; maybe TRBD1 (7 bases). Between the trimmed V and J ends, which lost 0 bases and 2 bases, there was a span of 10 bases. Germline values: CDR1 LGHNA, CDR2 YSLEER. There are 15 residues in the CDR3. The CDR3 reads CASSQDAGQQETQYF. CDR3 nucleotide sequence: TGCGCCAGCAGCCAAGATGCGGGACAGCAAGAGACCCAGTACTTC.